This T cell receptor (beta chain) emerged from a study of blood T cells in healthy people across ages. A sample-barcoded 5' primer and a J-beta primer mix were used in a second PCR of roughly 6 to 11 cycles. Each CDR3 protein is one row after TCRdb ran MiXCR on the 5' RACE reads. The sample lists about 1.1 million distinct CDR3 sequences, around two fifths occurring once. This clonotype was seen a few times. Per-sample PBMC isolation yielded at least 7 million cells. V was cut by 5 bases and J by 2 bases, with 12 bases left in between. Germline V CDR1 and CDR2: SGHRS, YFSETQ. This CDR3 has 14 residues.

The sequencing input was blood. This receptor was obtained from a man aged 18 to 29 in good health. V and J are TRBV5-1 and TRBJ2-3, with D perhaps being TRBD1 or TRBD2 (5 bases each). CDR3 coding DNA: TGCGCCAGCAGTGAGGGGACGACCACAGATACGCAGTATTTT. Translation: CASSEGTTTDTQYF.